The sequence of this T cell receptor beta chain was determined in a study of human T cells and chemical hapten exposure. Across the whole study: Per-sample TCR yields varied mainly from small pooled library volume differences.

TCRdb re-derived calls from the RACE reads in MiXCR, one entry per CDR3 protein. The sample records about 260,000 distinct CDR3 sequences, approximately 8.6% being singletons. Time point defined: pre-sensitization, week 0. Treatment given: therapeutic diphenylcyclopropenone sensitization with weekly scalp DPC. The sequence derives from a woman aged 40 to 50 with alopecia areata. Some clones in this sample may be carry-over from other donors' samples. The specimen comprised whole blood, sampled in connection with sensitization to the hapten diphenylcyclopropenone (DPC).

CDR3: CASSLTSNYGYTF. In DNA, the CDR3 is TGTGCCAGCAGTTTGACAAGTAACTATGGCTACACCTTC. The rearrangement joins TRBV6-1 to TRBJ1-2; D unresolved. CDR3 length: 13 amino acids. Per the germline V gene, CDR1 is MNHNS and CDR2 is SASEGT. Trimming pared 5 bases from V and 1 base from J, leaving 8 bases between.